This section outlines one T cell receptor (beta chain) sequence together with its context. Which antigen it targets is not known. No clone much larger than this one lies a single base away; base qualities are absent. In the paper's terms, the time point label means: cells obtained before transplantation from donor or recipient. CD3+CD4+ and CD3+CD8+ populations were FACS-sorted from unstimulated pre-transplant donor and recipient cells taken from spleen or lymph nodes. The sample originates from a study of graft-versus-host responses after intestinal transplantation (dated by TCRdb to the early 2020s). In terms of the full investigation: The transplants that recipients received were multivisceral, liver-intestinal, or isolated intestinal. Of the 20 to 25 intestinal transplant recipients enrolled in the cohort, one of whom was a retransplant, a few patients without pretransplant specimens were excluded. Instead of going to the commercial service, samples from a few later patients were sequenced in-house on an Illumina MiSeq and processed with MiXCR. After intestinal transplantation, graft-versus-host and host-versus-graft alloreactive T cell clones were followed in the graft, circulation and bone marrow using bulk TCR-beta CDR3 sequencing. To identify alloreactive clones, pre-transplant mixed lymphocyte reaction products were sequenced and compared with unstimulated pre-transplant donor and recipient T cells. A peak of at least 4% donor T cells among recipient peripheral blood mononuclear cells was the definition used for donor T cell macrochimerism. Anti-thymocyte globulin induction was given to all recipients, followed by maintenance tacrolimus and steroids for about 3 years. Results the study describes overall, beyond this receptor: GvH clones were found in recipient bone marrow, and some of the GvH clones appeared earlier in ileal mucosa or blood, which is consistent with an intestinal mucosal origin. In patients with donor T cell macrochimerism, the allografts had high GvH to HvG T cell clonal ratios. Early after transplant, peak levels of circulating GvH clones were associated with declines in HvG clones. The relatively low number and heterogeneity of intestinal transplant patients limited the conclusions.

V loses 1 base, J loses 4 bases, and the germline ends lie 13 bases apart. There are 15 amino acids in the CDR3, from cysteine to phenylalanine inclusive. Only the CDR3 DNA stays, 45 bases, in frame from base 1. Looking up the germline V gene yields CDR1 SGHDN and CDR2 FVKESK. Libraries came from the immunoSEQ multiplex PCR assay. For most patients, genomic DNA was isolated with the Qiagen DNeasy Blood and Tissue Kit and shipped frozen to Adaptive Biotechnologies for TCR sequencing. High-throughput TCR-beta CDR3 sequencing of genomic DNA from most patients was performed by Adaptive Biotechnologies. As for the original processing: TCR sequencing data were retrieved from Adaptive's ImmunoSEQ software for 15 to 20 patients, whereas three other patients were processed with MiXCR and VDJtools. To correct CD4 versus CD8 sorting errors, any sequence found in both subsets at a frequency ratio below 5:1 was removed. CDR3 nucleotide sequences shared between donor and recipient were removed because the origin of such sequences could not be assigned. To be classed as alloreactive, a clone needed at least 2-fold expansion over unstimulated cells and a minimum CFSE-low frequency of 0.002% (template counts) or 0.001% (read counts). A clone was considered mappable if detected in the sequenced pre-transplant spleen, lymph node, or MLR CFSE-low populations of the donor or recipient. Cumulative frequency of alloreactive clones was calculated as a percentage of all sequences weighted by copy number. What TCRdb holds here is the immuneACCESS table cut down to in-frame rearrangements. Part of the clones is not present; checked against another copy, under half of the missing clones reflect an unresolved V gene, and the others are unexplained. Clonal size and the V and J genes are those of that table, whereas D and trimming came from the DNA. This sample has fewer than 55,000 clones in its table, and roughly 96% of those were observed once. Jointly, the top ten make up 0.2% to 0.25% of the sample.

This specimen consisted of unstimulated CD8+ T cells sorted from spleen or lymph node cells, obtained before transplant. The sequence links TRBV14 to TRBJ2-5; 5 matching bases give a weak D call of TRBD2. The receptor's source is a human donor who was the organ donor for an intestinal transplant. At the DNA level, the sequence is TGTGCCAGCAGCCAAGGAGGGATAGTGGGAGAGACCCAGTACTTC. Its protein is CASSQGGIVGETQYF.